The 26 T cell receptor beta chains below all came from one sample that was sequenced in a study of T cell responses to AZD1222 COVID-19 vaccine (TCRdb year 2021). The library was prepared using the immunoSEQ multiplex PCR assay. Not all clones reach the TCRdb copy of this immuneACCESS table, which keeps in-frame sequences only. Checked studies attribute under half of the gap to unresolved V genes and leave the rest unexplained. Recorded for this sample are around 90,000 clones; approximately 86% of them occurred a single time. Together, the top ten hold 6.3% of the sample. Read against the paper, the sample's time point label means: baseline before first vaccination. The sequences come from peripheral blood, collected on day 0 of AZD1222 vaccination. The receptors were gathered from an adult in good health.

This chain uses TRBV18 with TRBJ2-1; no definite D call. Looked up from germline, CDR1 is KGHSH and CDR2 is LQKENI. This CDR3 comprises 12 residues. V gave up 0 bases and J gave up 3 bases, with 0 bases separating them. The CDR3 protein is CASSPPYNEQFF. DNA for the CDR3: TGTGCCAGCTCACCACCCTACAATGAGCAGTTCTTC.

The chain combines TRBV15 with TRBJ2-3; TRBD1 or TRBD2 may be the D gene (5 bases each). Germline values: CDR1 LNHNV, CDR2 YYDKDF (reference sequence). Trimming left V 3 bases short and J 3 bases short, with 16 bases between. The length of the CDR3 is 16 residues. CDR3 residues: CATSSGGRGYTDTQYF. In nucleotides, the CDR3 is TGTGCCACCAGCAGCGGCGGCCGGGGCTATACAGATACGCAGTATTTT.

V and J are TRBV7-8 and TRBJ2-7; maybe TRBD1 (5 bases). Trimming stripped 4 bases from V and 2 bases from J, with 12 bases between. The germline CDR1 and CDR2 sequences are SGHVS and FQNEAQ. This CDR3 comprises 14 residues. Here the CDR3 reads CASSSDSTTYEQYF. The CDR3 DNA sequence: TGTGCCAGCAGCTCTGACAGTACTACCTACGAGCAGTACTTC.

This chain uses TRBV4-1 with TRBJ1-1, with 8 bases lining up with TRBD1. Germline V CDR1 and CDR2: MGHRA, YSYEKL. The CDR3 contains 15 residues. V was clipped by 2 bases and J by 0 bases; unmatched bases: 2. CDR3 nucleotides: TGCGCCAGCAGCCAATCGACAGGGGTGAACACTGAAGCTTTCTTT. Residues: CASSQSTGVNTEAFF.

The chain joins TRBV12-3 or TRBV12-4 to TRBJ2-7; 9 positions match TRBD2. CDR3 length: 13 amino acids. V lost 3 bases to trimming and J lost 4 bases; unmatched junction nucleotides: 1. CDR3 region: CASSFSGRYEQYF. The CDR3 region has the DNA TGTGCCAGCAGTTTTAGCGGGAGATACGAGCAGTACTTC.

J is TRBJ1-5 and V is TRBV6-2 or TRBV6-3; D is perhaps TRBD1 (6 bases). The germline V gene encodes CDR1 MNHEY and CDR2 SVGEGT. V shed 4 bases and J shed 0 bases, with 7 bases lying between them. The CDR3 spans 14 residues. CDR3 amino acids: CASSWTDSNQPQHF. The DNA for the CDR3 is TGTGCCAGCAGTTGGACAGATAGCAATCAGCCCCAGCATTTT.

The rearrangement uses TRBV18 and TRBJ1-1; a weak D match, TRBD1 (5 bases). The CDR3 totals 13 residues. Trimming removed 4 bases at V and 0 bases at J, with 6 bases between. The germline V gene encodes CDR1 KGHSH and CDR2 LQKENI. The chain's CDR3 is CASSLGVNTEAFF. CDR3 DNA sequence: TGTGCCAGCTCACTAGGGGTGAACACTGAAGCTTTCTTT.

The chain is built from TRBV4-2 and TRBJ2-7, with unresolved D. Trimming cost V 0 bases and J 0 bases, with 3 bases left between them. Germline V gives CDR1 LGHNA, CDR2 YNFKEQ. The CDR3 totals 13 residues. CDR3 DNA sequence: TGTGCCAGCAGCCAAGAGGGCTCCTACGAGCAGTACTTC. This encodes CASSQEGSYEQYF.

This chain uses TRBV4-1 with TRBJ2-3; 8 bases agree with TRBD2. This CDR3 has 16 residues. CDR1 and CDR2 (germline): MGHRA, YSYEKL. The junction had 4 bases not matched to a gene; V was cut back by 2 bases and J by 0 bases. CDR3 sequence: CASSQLLADSTDTQYF. CDR3 bases: TGCGCCAGCAGCCAATTACTAGCGGACAGCACAGATACGCAGTATTTT.

CDR3 protein: CASSLGILDEQFF. The DNA of the CDR3 is TGTGCCAGCAGCTTAGGTATACTTGATGAGCAGTTCTTC. The rearrangement uses TRBV11-2 and TRBJ2-1; the D is unclear. Trimming removed 1 base at V and 8 bases at J, with 9 bases between. The CDR3 has 13 residues. CDR1 and CDR2 (germline): SGHAT, FQNNGV. Based on the CDR3 plus reference TRBV11-2 and TRBJ2-1, the full variable domain is EAGVAQSPRYKIIEKRQSVAFWCNPISGHATLYWYQQILGQGPKLLIQFQNNGVVDDSQLPKDRFSAERLKGVDSTLKIQPAKLEDSAVYLCASSLGILDEQFFGPGTRLTVL.

The chain carries TRBV4-1 and TRBJ2-3, with 7 bases matching TRBD1. This CDR3 has 15 residues. Per germline, CDR1 MGHRA and CDR2 YSYEKL. V was pared by 4 bases and J by 4 bases, with 8 bases of the junction left unmatched. CDR3 in amino acids: CASSRDRLGPDTQYF. In nucleotides, the CDR3 is TGCGCCAGCAGCCGGGACAGACTCGGGCCAGATACGCAGTATTTT.

The chain is built from TRBV5-8 and TRBJ2-3; D not certain. Germline lookup yields CDR1 SGHTS and CDR2 YDEGEE. Trimming shortened V by 6 bases and J by 4 bases, and 9 bases separated the two germline ends. The CDR3 covers 12 residues. The CDR3 DNA reads as TGTGCCAGCACCCCCTGGGCAGATACGCAGTATTTT. Translation: CASTPWADTQYF.

In this sample, this clone turned up a few times. The chain has TRBV27 and TRBJ1-2, with 8 bases fitting TRBD1. The germline gives CDR1 MNHEY, CDR2 SMNVEV (reference sequence). V shed 5 bases and J 7 bases; nucleotides not matched to a gene: 6. The CDR3 runs to 13 residues. CDR3 coding DNA: TGTGCCAGCAGTCCGGACAGGGCTTTTGGCTACACCTTC. Translating it yields CASSPDRAFGYTF.

The chain recombines TRBV12-3 or TRBV12-4 with TRBJ1-2; D may be TRBD1 (5 bases). The CDR3 contains 13 residues. The ends were cut back, 8 bases at V and 8 bases at J, with 18 bases in the middle. As DNA, the CDR3 is TGTGCCAGCCGAAGAAGTGGGGGTCGGGGCTACACCTTC. Its protein product is CASRRSGGRGYTF.

The V gene is TRBV12-3 or TRBV12-4, the J gene TRBJ2-7; TRBD1 or TRBD2 may be the D gene (6 bases each). The CDR3 is 13 residues long. The V end was cut by 6 bases, the J end by 2 bases, with 11 bases between. Written as DNA, the CDR3 is TGTGCCAGCAGGGGGGGCCAAGCCTACGAGCAGTACTTC. It yields the protein CASRGGQAYEQYF.

The genes are TRBV28 and TRBJ1-2; maybe TRBD1 (5 bases). Per germline, CDR1 MDHEN and CDR2 SYDVKM. V lost 1 base to trimming and J lost 8 bases, with 17 bases between them. This CDR3 comprises 15 residues. In DNA form, the CDR3 reads TGTGCCAGCAGTTTATCAGGAACAGGCCTGAGGGGCTACACCTTC. It is translated as CASSLSGTGLRGYTF.

This rearrangement joins TRBV12-3 or TRBV12-4 to TRBJ2-1, with D unresolved. This CDR3 spans 13 amino acids. Trimming took off 6 bases at V and 10 bases at J, with 16 bases between the two ends. The CDR3 here is CASRFFSQDEQFF. The CDR3 DNA follows: TGTGCCAGCAGGTTCTTCTCTCAGGACGAGCAGTTCTTC.

The rearrangement joins TRBV18 to TRBJ2-7; D unclear. The CDR3 contains 14 residues. V lost 2 bases, J lost 3 bases, and 11 bases lay in between. Germline V gives CDR1 KGHSH, CDR2 LQKENI. CDR3 sequence reads: CASSPSPIVYEQYF. The DNA of the CDR3 is TGTGCCAGCTCACCATCTCCGATTGTCTACGAGCAGTACTTC.

J is TRBJ1-3 and V is TRBV19; 7 nucleotides agree with TRBD1. Germline-derived CDR1 and CDR2 are LNHDA and SQIVND (reference sequence). The CDR3 runs 14 residues. Trimming took 5 bases from V and 2 from J; bases not matched to a gene: 3. As DNA, the CDR3 is TGTGCCAGTAGTTCCGGGACAGCTGGAAACACCATATATTTT. It translates to CASSSGTAGNTIYF.

The chain combines TRBV2 with TRBJ1-4, with TRBD1 identical over 10 bases. Looked up from germline, CDR1 is SNHLY and CDR2 is FYNNEI. The CDR3 consists of 14 residues. With V trimmed by 6 bases and J by 8 bases, 6 bases remained unmatched. This CDR3 reads CASSEDRGEEKLFF. The CDR3 bases are TGTGCCAGCAGCGAGGACAGGGGGGAGGAAAAACTGTTTTTT.

The chain links TRBV7-2 to TRBJ1-5; the D is unclear. Deletions cut 8 bases from V and 1 base from J, with 9 bases between. The germline V gene encodes CDR1 SGHTA and CDR2 FQGNSA. The CDR3 extends over 13 amino acids. CDR3 nucleotides: TGTGCCAGCGGGAGGGAAAGCAATCAGCCCCAGCATTTT. As protein: CASGRESNQPQHF.

The genes are TRBV11-1 and TRBJ2-1; TRBD1 is a possible D gene (5 bases). The germline V gene has CDR1 SGHAT and CDR2 FQDESV (reference sequence). Between the trimmed V and J ends, which lost 0 bases and 8 bases, there was a span of 11 bases. CDR3 length: 14 residues. CDR3 in amino acids: CASSLALTGDEQFF. Here the CDR3 DNA reads TGTGCCAGCAGCTTAGCCCTTACAGGCGATGAGCAGTTCTTC.

The rearrangement joins TRBV25-1 to TRBJ1-3, with D unclear. This CDR3 region has 14 residues. Trimming removed 5 bases at V and 2 bases at J, with 10 bases between. Germline-derived CDR1 and CDR2 are MGHDK and SYGVNS. This CDR3 is CASSPTVTGNTIYF. Here the CDR3 DNA reads TGTGCCAGCAGTCCCACAGTGACTGGAAACACCATATATTTT.

The gene calls are TRBV5-1 and TRBJ1-2; no clear D. Germline CDR1 reads SGHRS; CDR2 reads YFSETQ. CDR3 size: 15 residues. V lost 0 bases to trimming and J lost 0 bases, with 9 bases between them. The CDR3 reads CASSLVEGANYGYTF. The CDR3 DNA follows: TGCGCCAGCAGCTTGGTGGAGGGAGCTAACTATGGCTACACCTTC.

Here the CDR3 DNA reads TGTGCCAGCAGTGAAGATTTGTCTGGGGCCAACGTCCTGACTTTC. The encoded protein is CASSEDLSGANVLTF. This rearrangement joins TRBV2 to TRBJ2-6; D gene unclear. This CDR3 spans 15 amino acids. V lost 1 base and J lost 1, with 5 bases in between. Per the germline V gene, CDR1 is SNHLY and CDR2 is FYNNEI.

The rearrangement uses TRBV2 and TRBJ2-7, with unresolved D. This CDR3 contains 14 residues. The germline V gene encodes CDR1 SNHLY and CDR2 FYNNEI. Trimming removed 7 bases from V and 5 bases from J, with 18 bases in between. The DNA of the CDR3 is TGTGCCAGCACCAAAGTGTCAACTCCTAACGAGCAGTACTTC. Translated, it gives CASTKVSTPNEQYF.